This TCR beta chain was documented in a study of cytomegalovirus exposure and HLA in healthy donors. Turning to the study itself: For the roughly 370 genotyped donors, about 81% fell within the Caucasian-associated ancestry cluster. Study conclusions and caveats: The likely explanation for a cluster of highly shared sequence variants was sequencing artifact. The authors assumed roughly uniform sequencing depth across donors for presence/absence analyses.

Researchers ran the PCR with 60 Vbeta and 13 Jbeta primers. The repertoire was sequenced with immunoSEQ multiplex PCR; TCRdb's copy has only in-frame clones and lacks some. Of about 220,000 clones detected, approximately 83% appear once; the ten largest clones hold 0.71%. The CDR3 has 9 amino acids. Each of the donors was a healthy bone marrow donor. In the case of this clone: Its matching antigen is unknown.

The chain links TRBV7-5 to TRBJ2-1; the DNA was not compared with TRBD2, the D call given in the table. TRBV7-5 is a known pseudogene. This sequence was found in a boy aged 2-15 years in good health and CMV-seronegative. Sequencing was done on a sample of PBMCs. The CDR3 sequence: CPRSTEQFF. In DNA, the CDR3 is TGTCCTCGCTCTACTGAGCAGTTCTTC.